The present entry profiles one TCR beta chain with its context. Its antigen is still unknown. These data are taken from a study of T cells in narcolepsy. On the study more broadly: Healthy controls were enrolled alongside patients with narcolepsy type 1 or type 2. General study points: Autoreactive HCRT-specific and TRIB2-specific clonotypes were marked in same-patient CSF-versus-blood CD4+ comparisons. Reportedly, autoreactive clonotypes were serially detected in patients' blood but not controls'. Autoreactive clone sequences were missing from some blood memory CD4+ repertoires.

Sequencing was performed with immunoSEQ multiplex PCR; in TCRdb, only in-frame clones are kept and a portion is missing. Here the sample spans about 27,000 clones, about four fifths being singletons. V was pared by 4 bases and J by 4 bases, with 6 bases between. Germline V gene lookup returns CDR1 SGHRS and CDR2 YFSETQ. This CDR3 comprises 12 residues. Sequencing was carried out using memory (CD45RA-) CD4+ T cells from blood. The receptor was derived from a human donor in good health. This sequence joins TRBV5-1 and TRBJ1-3; TRBD1 is a possible D gene (5 bases). The CDR3 nucleotides read TGCGCCAGCAGCCCAGGGGGAAACACCATATATTTT. This sequence encodes CASSPGGNTIYF. Looking up the rest from reference TRBV5-1 and TRBJ1-3 gives the full variable domain: KAGVTQTPRYLIKTRGQQVTLSCSPISGHRSVSWYQQTPGQGLQFLFEYFSETQRNKGNFPGRFSGRQFSNSRSEMNVSTLELGDSALYLCASSPGGNTIYFGEGSWLTVV.